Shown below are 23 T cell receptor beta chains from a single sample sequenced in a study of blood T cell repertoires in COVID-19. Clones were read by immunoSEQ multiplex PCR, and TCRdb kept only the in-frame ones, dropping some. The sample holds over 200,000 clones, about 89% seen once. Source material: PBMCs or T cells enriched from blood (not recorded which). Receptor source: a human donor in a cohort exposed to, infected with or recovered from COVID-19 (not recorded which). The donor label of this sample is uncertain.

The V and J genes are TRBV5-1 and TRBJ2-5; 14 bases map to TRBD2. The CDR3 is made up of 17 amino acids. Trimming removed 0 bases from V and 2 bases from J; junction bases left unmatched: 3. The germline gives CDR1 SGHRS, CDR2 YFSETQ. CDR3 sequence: CASSLEGLAGEQETQYF. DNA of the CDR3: TGCGCCAGCAGCTTGGAGGGACTAGCGGGGGAACAAGAGACCCAGTACTTC.

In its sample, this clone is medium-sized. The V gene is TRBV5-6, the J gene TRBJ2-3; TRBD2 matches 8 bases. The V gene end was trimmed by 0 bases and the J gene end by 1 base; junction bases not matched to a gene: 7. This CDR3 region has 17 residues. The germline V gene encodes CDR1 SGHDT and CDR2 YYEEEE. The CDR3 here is CASSLEGRGGRTDTQYF. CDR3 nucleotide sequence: TGTGCCAGCAGCTTGGAGGGTCGCGGGGGGCGCACAGATACGCAGTATTTT.

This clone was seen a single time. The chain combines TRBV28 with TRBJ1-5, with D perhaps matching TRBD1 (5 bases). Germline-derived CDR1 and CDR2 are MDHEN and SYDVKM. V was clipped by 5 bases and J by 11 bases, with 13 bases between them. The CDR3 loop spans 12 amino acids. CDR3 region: CASSPPRGAQHF. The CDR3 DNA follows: TGTGCCAGCAGTCCTCCCCGGGGGGCCCAGCATTTT.

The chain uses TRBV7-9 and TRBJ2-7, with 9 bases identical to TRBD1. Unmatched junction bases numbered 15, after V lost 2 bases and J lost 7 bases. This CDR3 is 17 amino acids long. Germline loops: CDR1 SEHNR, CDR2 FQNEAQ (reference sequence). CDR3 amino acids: CASSLLALMDRGLEQYF. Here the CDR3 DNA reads TGTGCCAGCAGCTTATTGGCTTTAATGGACAGGGGTCTGGAGCAGTACTTC.

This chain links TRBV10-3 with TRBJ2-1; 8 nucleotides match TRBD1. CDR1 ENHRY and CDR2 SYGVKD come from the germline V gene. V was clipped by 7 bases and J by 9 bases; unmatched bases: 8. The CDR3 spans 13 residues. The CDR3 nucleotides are TGTGCCATCACGGACAGGGTCTGGTCTGAGCAGTTCTTC. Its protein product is CAITDRVWSEQFF.

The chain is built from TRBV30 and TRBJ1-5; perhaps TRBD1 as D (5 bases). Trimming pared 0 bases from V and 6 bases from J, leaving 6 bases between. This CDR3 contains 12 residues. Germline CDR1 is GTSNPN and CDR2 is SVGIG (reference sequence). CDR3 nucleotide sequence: TGTGCCTGGAGTGTTAGGGGTCAGCCCCAGCATTTT. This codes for CAWSVRGQPQHF. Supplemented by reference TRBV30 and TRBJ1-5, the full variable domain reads SQTIHQWPATLVQPVGSPLSLECTVEGTSNPNLYWYRQAAGRGLQLLFYSVGIGQISSEVPQNLSASRPQDRQFILSSKKLLLSDSGFYLCAWSVRGQPQHFGDGTRLSIL.

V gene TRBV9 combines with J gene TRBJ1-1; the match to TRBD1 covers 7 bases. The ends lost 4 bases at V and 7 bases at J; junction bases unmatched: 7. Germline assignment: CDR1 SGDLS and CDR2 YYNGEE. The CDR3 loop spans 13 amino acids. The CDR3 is CASSPPNRGEAFF. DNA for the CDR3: TGTGCCAGCAGCCCGCCTAACAGGGGTGAAGCTTTCTTT.

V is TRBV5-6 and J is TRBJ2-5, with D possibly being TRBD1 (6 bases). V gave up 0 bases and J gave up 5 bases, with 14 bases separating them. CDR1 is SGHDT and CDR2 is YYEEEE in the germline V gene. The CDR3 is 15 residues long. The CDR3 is CASSLVYRVEETQYF. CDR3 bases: TGTGCCAGCAGCTTGGTCTACAGGGTGGAGGAGACCCAGTACTTC. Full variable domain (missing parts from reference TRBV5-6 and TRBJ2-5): DAGVTQSPTHLIKTRGQQVTLRCSPKSGHDTVSWYQQALGQGPQFIFQYYEEEERQRGNFPDRFSGHQFPNYSSELNVNALLLGDSALYLCASSLVYRVEETQYFGPGTRLLVL.

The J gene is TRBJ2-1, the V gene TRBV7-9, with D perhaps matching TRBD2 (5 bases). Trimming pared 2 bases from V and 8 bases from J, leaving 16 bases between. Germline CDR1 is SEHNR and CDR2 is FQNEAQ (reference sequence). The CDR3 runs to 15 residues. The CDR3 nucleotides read TGTGCCAGCAGCTTAACCGGGATCAGATCCGATGAGCAGTTCTTC. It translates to CASSLTGIRSDEQFF.

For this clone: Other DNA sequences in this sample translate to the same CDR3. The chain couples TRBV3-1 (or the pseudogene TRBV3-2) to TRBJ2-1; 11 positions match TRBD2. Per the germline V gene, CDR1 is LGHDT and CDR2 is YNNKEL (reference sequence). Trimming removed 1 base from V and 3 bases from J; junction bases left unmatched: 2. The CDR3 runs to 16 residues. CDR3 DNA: TGTGCCAGCAGCCAAGCCGGGACTAGCGGCTACAATGAGCAGTTCTTC. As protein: CASSQAGTSGYNEQFF.

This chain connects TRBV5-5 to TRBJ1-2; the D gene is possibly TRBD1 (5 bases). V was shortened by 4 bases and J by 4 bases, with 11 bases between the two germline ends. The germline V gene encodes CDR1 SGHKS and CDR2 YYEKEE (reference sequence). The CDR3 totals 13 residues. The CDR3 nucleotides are TGTGCCAGCAGCCTCAGGGCCCCCTATGGCTACACCTTC. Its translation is CASSLRAPYGYTF.

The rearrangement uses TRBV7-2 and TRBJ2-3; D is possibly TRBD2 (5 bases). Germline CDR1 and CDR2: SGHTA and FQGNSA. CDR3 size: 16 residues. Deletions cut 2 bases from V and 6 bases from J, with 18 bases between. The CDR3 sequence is CASSLNSPNSGDTQYF. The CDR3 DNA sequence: TGTGCCAGCAGCTTAAACTCCCCCAATTCGGGGGATACGCAGTATTTT.

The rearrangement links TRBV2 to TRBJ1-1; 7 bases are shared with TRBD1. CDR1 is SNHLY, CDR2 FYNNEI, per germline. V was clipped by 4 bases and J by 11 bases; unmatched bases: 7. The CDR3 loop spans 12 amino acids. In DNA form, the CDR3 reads TGTGCCAGCAGTGTCTCACAGGGGAGGGCTTTCTTT. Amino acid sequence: CASSVSQGRAFF. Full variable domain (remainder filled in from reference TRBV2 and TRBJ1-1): EPEVTQTPSHQVTQMGQEVILRCVPISNHLYFYWYRQILGQKVEFLVSFYNNEISEKSEIFDDQFSVERPDGSNFTLKIRSTKLEDSAMYFCASSVSQGRAFFGQGTRLTVV.

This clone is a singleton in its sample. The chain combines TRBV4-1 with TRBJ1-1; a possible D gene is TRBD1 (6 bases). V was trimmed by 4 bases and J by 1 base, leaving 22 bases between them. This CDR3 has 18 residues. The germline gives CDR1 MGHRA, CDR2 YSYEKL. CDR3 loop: CASSPRGGRGLGNTEAFF. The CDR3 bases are TGCGCCAGCAGCCCCCGCGGGGGGAGGGGGTTAGGGAACACTGAAGCTTTCTTT.

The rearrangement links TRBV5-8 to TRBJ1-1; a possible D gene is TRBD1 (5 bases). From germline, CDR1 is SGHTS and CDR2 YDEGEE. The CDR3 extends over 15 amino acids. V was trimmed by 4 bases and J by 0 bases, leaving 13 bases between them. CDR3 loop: CASSAFGGMNTEAFF. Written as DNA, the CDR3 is TGTGCCAGCAGCGCCTTTGGGGGGATGAACACTGAAGCTTTCTTT.

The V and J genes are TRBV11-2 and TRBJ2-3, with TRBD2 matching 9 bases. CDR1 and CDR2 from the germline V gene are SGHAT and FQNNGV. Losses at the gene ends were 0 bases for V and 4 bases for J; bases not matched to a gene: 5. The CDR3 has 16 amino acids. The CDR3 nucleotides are TGTGCCAGCAGCTTAGAGGGACTAGCAATTGCAGATACGCAGTATTTT. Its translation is CASSLEGLAIADTQYF.

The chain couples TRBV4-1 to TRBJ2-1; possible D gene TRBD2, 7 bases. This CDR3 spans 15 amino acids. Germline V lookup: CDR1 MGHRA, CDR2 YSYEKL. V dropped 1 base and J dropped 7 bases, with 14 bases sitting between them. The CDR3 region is CASSQGRGGRNEQFF. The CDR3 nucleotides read TGCGCCAGCAGCCAAGGTAGGGGGGGCAGGAATGAGCAGTTCTTC.

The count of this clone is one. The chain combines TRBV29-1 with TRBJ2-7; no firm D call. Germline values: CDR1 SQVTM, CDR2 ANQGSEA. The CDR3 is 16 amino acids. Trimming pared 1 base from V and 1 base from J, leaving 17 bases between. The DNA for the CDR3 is TGCAGCGTTGAAGTTAGCCCCTCTCTTAGGTCCTACGAGCAGTACTTC. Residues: CSVEVSPSLRSYEQYF.

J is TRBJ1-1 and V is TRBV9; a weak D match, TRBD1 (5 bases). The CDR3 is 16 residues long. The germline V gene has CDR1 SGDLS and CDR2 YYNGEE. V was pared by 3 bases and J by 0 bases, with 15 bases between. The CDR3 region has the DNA TGTGCCAGCAGCGGAGTTGTGGGGCCCCTGAACACTGAAGCTTTCTTT. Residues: CASSGVVGPLNTEAFF.

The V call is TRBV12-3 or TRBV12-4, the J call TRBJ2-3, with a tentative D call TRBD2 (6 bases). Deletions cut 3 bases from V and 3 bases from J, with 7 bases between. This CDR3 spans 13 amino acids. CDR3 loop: CASSFRGTDTQYF. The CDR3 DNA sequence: TGTGCCAGCAGTTTTCGGGGGACAGATACGCAGTATTTT.

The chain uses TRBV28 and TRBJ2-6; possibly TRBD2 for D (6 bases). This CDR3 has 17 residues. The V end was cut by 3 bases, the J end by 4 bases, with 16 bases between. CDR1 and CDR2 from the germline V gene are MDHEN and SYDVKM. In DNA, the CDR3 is TGTGCCAGCAGTTTCTCGGAGGGGATGCGCGGGGCCAACGTCCTGACTTTC. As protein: CASSFSEGMRGANVLTF.

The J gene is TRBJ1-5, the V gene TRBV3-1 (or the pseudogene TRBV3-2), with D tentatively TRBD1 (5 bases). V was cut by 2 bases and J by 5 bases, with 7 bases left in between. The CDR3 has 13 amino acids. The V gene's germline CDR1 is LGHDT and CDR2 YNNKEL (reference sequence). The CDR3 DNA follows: TGTGCCAGCAGCCAATCGGGGGATCAGCCCCAGCATTTT. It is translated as CASSQSGDQPQHF.

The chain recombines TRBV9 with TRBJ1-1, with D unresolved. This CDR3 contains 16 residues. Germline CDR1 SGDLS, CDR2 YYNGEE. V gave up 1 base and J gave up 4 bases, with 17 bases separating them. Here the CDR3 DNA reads TGTGCCAGCAGCGTATATCGGGGAACTCTGGGCACTGAAGCTTTCTTT. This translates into CASSVYRGTLGTEAFF.